This TCR beta chain was obtained from a study of Ad26.COV2.S vaccination and SARS-CoV-2 variants. The wider study: Once or twice, 56 days apart, Ad26.COV2.S was delivered intramuscularly.

The CDR3 has 15 residues. The V gene end was trimmed by 7 bases and the J gene end by 2 bases; junction bases not matched to a gene: 10. The germline V gene has CDR1 SGHRS and CDR2 YFSETQ. About this clone itself: Its cognate antigen is unknown.

Sequencing was performed with immunoSEQ multiplex PCR; in TCRdb, only in-frame clones are kept and a portion is missing. This repertoire shows more than 300,000 clones, around 89% found once; its top ten account for roughly 5%. Treatment described: roughly 18 received Ad26.COV2.S at low or high dose, single or two shots; 5 received placebo; per-sample allocation not given. Day 63 after the first injection of vaccine or placebo was the sampling time. Within Boston, the person who donated was an adult of 18-55 years. Study findings and constraints: Following vaccination, spike-specific CD8+ and CD4+ T cell responses reportedly exhibited substantial breadth. Placebo recipients and vaccine recipients were similar in non-spike TCR breadth.

V is TRBV5-1 and J is TRBJ1-2, with 8 bases lining up with TRBD1. The origin of this receptor is a person between 18 and 60 years old who received the Ad26.COV2.S COVID-19 vaccine or a placebo. The starting material was peripheral blood, obtained in a trial of Ad26.COV2.S vaccine versus placebo. The CDR3 spells CASAPDRGSNYGYTF. As DNA, the CDR3 is TGCGCCAGCGCCCCAGACAGGGGATCAAACTATGGCTACACCTTC.